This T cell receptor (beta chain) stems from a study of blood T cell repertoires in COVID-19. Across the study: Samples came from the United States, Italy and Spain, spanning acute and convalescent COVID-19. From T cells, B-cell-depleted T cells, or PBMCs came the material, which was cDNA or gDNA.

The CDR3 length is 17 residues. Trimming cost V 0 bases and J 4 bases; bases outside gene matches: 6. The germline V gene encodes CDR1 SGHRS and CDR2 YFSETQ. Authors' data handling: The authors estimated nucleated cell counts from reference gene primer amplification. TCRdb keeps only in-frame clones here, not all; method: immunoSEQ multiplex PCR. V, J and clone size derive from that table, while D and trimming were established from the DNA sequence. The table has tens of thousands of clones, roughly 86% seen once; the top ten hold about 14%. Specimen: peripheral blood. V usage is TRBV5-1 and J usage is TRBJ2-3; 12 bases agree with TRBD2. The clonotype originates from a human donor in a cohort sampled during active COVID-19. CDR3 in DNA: TGCGCCAGCAGCTTGGAGACTAGCGGGAGAGGCCCAGATACGCAGTATTTT. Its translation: CASSLETSGRGPDTQYF.